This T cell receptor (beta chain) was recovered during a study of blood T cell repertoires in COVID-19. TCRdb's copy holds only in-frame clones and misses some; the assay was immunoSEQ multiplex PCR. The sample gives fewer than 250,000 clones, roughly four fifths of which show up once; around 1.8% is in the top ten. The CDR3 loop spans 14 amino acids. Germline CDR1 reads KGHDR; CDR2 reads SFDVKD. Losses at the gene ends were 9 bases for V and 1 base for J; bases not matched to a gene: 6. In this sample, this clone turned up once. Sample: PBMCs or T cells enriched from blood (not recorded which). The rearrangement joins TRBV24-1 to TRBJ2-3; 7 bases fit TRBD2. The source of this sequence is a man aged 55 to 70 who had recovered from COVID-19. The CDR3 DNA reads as TGTGCCACCGAGGAGGGAGGGGGCACAGATACGCAGTATTTT. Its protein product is CATEEGGGTDTQYF.